This TCR beta chain was retrieved from a study of T cells in Graves' hyperthyroidism and ophthalmopathy. Study information: Initial diagnosis, before any treatment, was when peripheral blood was collected. General study results and limits: Within blood appeared most thyroid clonotypes that had expanded above 0.001. Ophthalmopathy onset followed model prediction by a median around six months.

The CDR3 is 14 amino acids. The germline V gene has CDR1 DFQATT and CDR2 SNEGSKA (reference sequence). V was clipped by 6 bases and J by 1 base; unmatched bases: 2. In its sample, this clonotype was seen many times. Its cognate antigen is unknown. What was amplified from RNA transcripts were TCR beta CDR3 regions. HTBI primers were the set used in a first-round RT-PCR of the TCR CDR3. One entry per CDR3 protein, called by TCRdb with MiXCR from the multiplex PCR reads. This sample carries under 350,000 distinct CDR3 sequences, 21% of them seen once, and the ten largest clones take roughly 52%. This TCR was sampled from a woman aged 45-60 years with Graves' hyperthyroidism. This sequence joins TRBV20-1 and TRBJ2-2, with 10 bases lining up with TRBD2. Specimen: blood. The DNA for the CDR3 is TGCAGTGCGAGACTAGCGGGGAACACCGGGGAGCTGTTTTTT. Translating it yields CSARLAGNTGELFF.